Included here is one T cell receptor (beta chain) sequence, with context. Its antigen is as yet unknown. This record comes from a study of cytomegalovirus exposure and HLA in healthy donors. Study observations and caveats: It was reported that TCR beta sequences correctly inferred the HLA-A and HLA-B alleles for most subjects. When a later analysis compared HLA-associated TCR beta chains with equally common others, the HLA-associated chains turned out to be more clonally expanded and to have lower generation probabilities. A later analysis found that most CMV-associated TCR beta chains appeared HLA-restricted. Roughly uniform depth of sequencing across donors was assumed in presence/absence analyses.

A multiplex PCR was run with 60 Vbeta primers and 13 Jbeta primers. Some clones are missing from TCRdb's copy, which holds only in-frame ones; the method was immunoSEQ multiplex PCR. The specimen's table records about 200,000 clones. V was pared by 6 bases and J by 8 bases, with 9 bases of the junction left unmatched. The CDR3 length is 14 residues. From germline, CDR1 is MNHEY and CDR2 SMNVEV (reference sequence). V is TRBV27 and J is TRBJ1-4; 7 bases match TRBD1. The TCR was taken from a girl aged 2 to 9 in good health and CMV-seropositive. Sequencing was carried out using PBMCs. CDR3 region: CASRPRGVSEKLFF. CDR3 nucleotides: TGTGCCAGCAGACCCAGGGGGGTAAGCGAAAAACTGTTTTTT.